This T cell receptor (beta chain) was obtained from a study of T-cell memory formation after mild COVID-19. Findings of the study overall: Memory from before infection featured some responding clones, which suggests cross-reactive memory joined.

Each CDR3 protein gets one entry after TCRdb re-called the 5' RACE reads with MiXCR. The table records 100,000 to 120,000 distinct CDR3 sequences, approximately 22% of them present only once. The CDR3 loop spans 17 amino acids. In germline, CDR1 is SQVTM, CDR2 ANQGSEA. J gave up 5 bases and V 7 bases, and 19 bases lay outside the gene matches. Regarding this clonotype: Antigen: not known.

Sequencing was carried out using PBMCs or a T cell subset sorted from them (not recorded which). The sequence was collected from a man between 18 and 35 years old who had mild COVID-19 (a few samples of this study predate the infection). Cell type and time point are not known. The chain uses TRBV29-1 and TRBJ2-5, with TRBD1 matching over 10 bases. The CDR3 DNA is TGCAGCGCAGCCTCCCCGGGACAGGGGCGACCACGGGAGACCCAGTACTTC. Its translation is CSAASPGQGRPRETQYF.